The present T cell receptor beta chain was sequenced within a study of T cell clonotyping in hematopoietic cell transplantation. Study-level results: After transplant, recipient diversity fell while pathologically expanded clonotypes grew through day 180. At the given depth, recipient repertoires were over 95% de novo clonotypes.

This CDR3 spans 13 amino acids. CDR1 is MRHNA and CDR2 is SNTAGT in the germline V gene. V dropped 9 bases and J dropped 0 bases, with 11 bases sitting between them. Clones were sequenced by immunoSEQ multiplex PCR, and TCRdb holds only the in-frame ones, with some missing. Of roughly 9,100 clones in the sample, 93% were seen once. Note on this clone: Its antigen remains unknown.

The receptor was derived from a male patient aged 45-60 years who had an allogeneic stem cell transplant from a related donor, so T cells may come from the graft donor. Some clones in this sample may be carry-over from other donors' samples. The chain links TRBV6-4 to TRBJ1-1; no definite D call. The specimen comprised PBMCs, sampled 100 days after allogeneic stem cell transplant. CDR3 region: CARSTGMNTEAFF. Here the CDR3 DNA reads TGTGCCAGGTCCACGGGTATGAACACTGAAGCTTTCTTT.